This TCR beta chain stems from a study of cytomegalovirus exposure and HLA in healthy donors. Findings and limits, study-wide: Under in vitro conditions, three CMV-associated chains were confirmed as specific for CMV antigens. Most observed TCR sequences were rare, whereas some public TCRs were detected in many donors. The classifier reportedly diagnosed cytomegalovirus status with high sensitivity and specificity.

In this sample, this clone turned up once. What it binds is unknown. Vbeta (60) and Jbeta (13) primers were used in the PCR. Assay used: immunoSEQ multiplex PCR; TCRdb lists only in-frame clones, some missing. Among about 150,000 clones listed, 75% to 85% were seen once. Sequencing was carried out using PBMCs. The clonotype originates from a human donor in good health.

The CDR3 DNA is TGCGCCAGCAGCCTGAAGGCTAGAGCGGGTCGATATGGCACAGATACGCAGTATTTT. Protein sequence: CASSLKARAGRYGTDTQYF. This chain connects TRBV5-1 to TRBJ2-3, with a tentative D call TRBD2 (6 bases). The germline V and J ends were trimmed by 4 bases and 1 base, with 25 bases remaining between them. The CDR3 consists of 19 residues. Germline-derived CDR1 and CDR2 are SGHRS and YFSETQ.